This T cell receptor (beta chain) was found in a study of STAT5B mutations in CD4+ large granular lymphocyte leukemia (dated by TCRdb to 2022 to 2024). As for the study more broadly: Among healthy controls, the CDR3 'QG' motif was associated with a particular HLA allele. The TCRbeta repertoires of CD4+ T-cell large granular lymphocyte leukemia patients were compared with the TCRbeta repertoires of healthy blood donors. Flow cytometry on FACSCanto II or FACSVerse showed that the purified fractions were more than 95% pure among lymphocytes. General study outcomes and caveats: Greater clonality appeared to be present in CD4-sorted patient repertoires than in healthy CD4+ repertoires, and the difference was retained after the putative leukemic clones were removed. Each patient's main leukemic clonotypes were private, but roughly 25% of these clonotypes showed up at low frequency in the non-leukemic repertoires of other patients. The data were not HLA-matched, and the relatively small sample size could explain the higher clonality seen in CD4+ compared with CD8+ T-LGLL.

The immunoSEQ assay at survey resolution was applied to genomic DNA for sequencing of TCRbeta rearrangements. As for how the authors treated the data: In the TCR sequencing data, the smallest productive clonotype frequency that could be detected was 2.59 x 10-5. Only productive TCRbeta rearrangements, defined as complete and in-frame sequences, were included in the analyses. Clonality for each sample was calculated as Simpson clonality in the immunoSEQ Analyzer version 3.0. Based on frequency, clones were grouped as very rare, small, medium, large (1-20%) or hyperexpanded (>20%). OLGA 1.2.3 estimated generation probabilities, VDJtools produced V-gene circos plots, VDJdb was queried for specificities, and GLIPH identified CDR3 motifs. TCRdb carries this immuneACCESS record with in-frame sequences only. Its versions omit some clonotypes, under half of them owing to an unresolved V gene in the studies checked, with the rest unexplained. The V and J calls and clone size are taken from that table; D and trimming were inferred from the DNA. The sample contains approximately 31,000 clones, around three quarters of them found a single time. The ten largest clones capture 2% of the sample.

Healthy controls were 37 blood donors whose buffy coats came from the Finnish Red Cross blood service. All TCR-sequenced material derived from peripheral blood: patient blood samples and healthy donor buffy coats. Ficoll-Hypaque gradient centrifugation was used to isolate peripheral blood mononuclear cells. CD4+ cells were purified magnetically from the buffy coats of healthy controls. Genomic DNA was extracted using the Gentra Puregene Cell and Tissue kit, and a Qubit 2.0 fluorometer was used to quantify it. This clone appeared once. Its specific antigen is unknown. No base quality values were provided; no much bigger clone lies one nucleotide off. This sequence was found in a human donor in good health. Sequenced sample: CD4+ T cells from blood buffy coats.

The CDR3 loop reads CASSPPLQASTDTQYF. The nucleotides are TGCGCCAGCAGCCCGCCGCTCCAGGCCAGCACAGATACGCAGTATTTT. The rearranged chain carries TRBV5-1 and TRBJ2-3, with no confidently assigned D gene. Reading the germline V gene gives CDR1 SGHRS and CDR2 YFSETQ. V gives up 4 bases and J gives up 0 bases, and the segment between their germline ends measures 15 bases. The CDR3 spans 16 residues, from the cysteine through the phenylalanine. CDR3 DNA only is kept here, 48 bases in frame from base 1.